These 3 T cell receptor beta chains share one sample of origin, sequenced in a study of lung T cells in sarcoidosis with Löfgren's syndrome. MiXCR was run by TCRdb on the reads, yielding one entry per CDR3 protein. In the table there are some 65,000 distinct CDR3 sequences, approximately 22% of which are singletons. The sequenced material came from CD4+ T cells from PBMCs. The receptor source for this set is a human donor with sarcoidosis (Löfgren's syndrome or another form), or a control subject (not recorded which).

This clonotype has ten or more counts. V is TRBV24-1 and J is TRBJ1-1, with 7 nucleotides matching TRBD1. Unmatched junction bases numbered 15, after V lost 8 bases and J lost 1 base. The CDR3 consists of 17 residues. Germline values: CDR1 KGHDR, CDR2 SFDVKD. The CDR3 DNA is TGTGCCACCAAGGACGTCCGGGACAGCGGGCCGAACACTGAAGCTTTCTTT. The encoded protein is CATKDVRDSGPNTEAFF.

There are many counts of this clonotype. The genes are TRBV29-1 and TRBJ2-3, with 7 bases lining up with TRBD1. Trimming at V came to 1 base and at J to 4 bases, leaving 2 bases not matched to a gene. This CDR3 region has 13 residues. Looked up from germline, CDR1 is SQVTM and CDR2 is ANQGSEA. The CDR3 loop is CSVEVQGADTQYF. CDR3 DNA: TGCAGCGTTGAAGTGCAGGGGGCAGATACGCAGTATTTT.

This clonotype was seen ten or more times. The chain joins TRBV7-2 to TRBJ2-3; 9 bases match TRBD2. V gave up 5 bases and J gave up 1 base; unmatched junction bases: 7. This CDR3 is 16 amino acids long. CDR1 is SGHTA and CDR2 is FQGNSA in the germline V gene. The CDR3 DNA is TGTGCCAGCAGCCTCGCGGCGGGAGGGGGCACAGATACGCAGTATTTT. Amino acid sequence: CASSLAAGGGTDTQYF.